Sequencing of this TCR beta chain was carried out in a study of blood T cell repertoires in COVID-19. Study in general: The samples span acute and convalescent COVID-19 from the United States, Italy and Spain. T cells, B-cell-depleted T cells, or PBMCs supplied cDNA or gDNA.

Germline V gene lookup returns CDR1 LNHNV and CDR2 YYDKDF (reference sequence). This CDR3 spans 14 amino acids. V was shortened by 1 base and J by 5 bases, with 11 bases between the two germline ends. This table comes from immunoSEQ multiplex PCR, and its TCRdb copy is limited to in-frame clones, with some not included. The data contain fewer than 20,000 clones, about 80% of them singletons. The chain recombines TRBV15 with TRBJ1-1, with D perhaps matching TRBD1 (5 bases). The TCR comes from a woman aged 70-85 years with active COVID-19. Sequencing was done on a sample of peripheral blood. CDR3 sequence reads: CATSRVYGATEAFF. The CDR3 DNA is TGTGCCACCAGCAGAGTATATGGGGCGACTGAAGCTTTCTTT.